These 15 T cell receptor beta chains originate from one sample sequenced in a study of cytomegalovirus exposure and HLA in healthy donors. PCR was performed using 60 Vbeta and 13 Jbeta primers. Assay: immunoSEQ multiplex PCR; the TCRdb copy retains only in-frame clones and omits some. The sample has 150,000 to 200,000 clones; about four fifths are singletons. The sample taken for sequencing was PBMCs. The receptors originated from a young woman in good health and CMV-seropositive.

The genes are TRBV4-3 and TRBJ2-7; unclear D gene. Between the trimmed V and J ends, which lost 1 base and 3 bases, there was a span of 10 bases. Germline lookup yields CDR1 LGHNA and CDR2 YSLEER. The CDR3 length is 14 residues. In nucleotides, the CDR3 is TGCGCCAGCAGCCAAGTGACGACTGGCTACGAGCAGTACTTC. This codes for CASSQVTTGYEQYF.

The genes are TRBV6-4 and TRBJ2-3, with 14 bases aligning to TRBD2. CDR3 size: 16 residues. Looked up from germline, CDR1 is MRHNA and CDR2 is SNTAGT. With V trimmed by 5 bases and J by 4 bases, 5 bases remained unmatched. CDR3 sequence: CASSPGLAGGADTQYF. Here the CDR3 DNA reads TGTGCCAGCAGTCCTGGACTAGCGGGAGGAGCAGATACGCAGTATTTT.

This chain joins TRBV5-6 and TRBJ2-4; 11 nucleotides match TRBD2. The CDR3 extends over 15 amino acids. Germline V gene sequence: CDR1 SGHDT, CDR2 YYEEEE. With V trimmed by 5 bases and J by 9 bases, 10 bases remained unmatched. CDR3 bases: TGTGCCAGCAGGGCCGGGACTAGCGGAGCAAGCATTCAGTACTTC. Translating gives CASRAGTSGASIQYF.

The chain employs TRBV5-6 and TRBJ1-2; TRBD1 matches 9 bases. V was pared by 4 bases and J by 6 bases, with 10 bases of the junction left unmatched. The CDR3 runs 15 residues. CDR1 and CDR2 from the germline V gene are SGHDT and YYEEEE. The CDR3 nucleotides read TGTGCCAGCAGCGCCCAGACAGGGGGACCGCATGGCTACACCTTC. As protein: CASSAQTGGPHGYTF. Using reference TRBV5-6 and TRBJ1-2 for the parts outside the CDR3, the full variable domain is DAGVTQSPTHLIKTRGQQVTLRCSPKSGHDTVSWYQQALGQGPQFIFQYYEEEERQRGNFPDRFSGHQFPNYSSELNVNALLLGDSALYLCASSAQTGGPHGYTFGSGTRLTVV.

The V call is TRBV6-5, the J call TRBJ2-1, with D uncertain. CDR1 and CDR2 from the germline V gene are MNHEY and SVGAGI. The CDR3 contains 14 residues. V was cut by 0 bases and J by 4 bases, with 7 bases left in between. CDR3 DNA: TGTGCCAGCAGTTACTCGAACGGGTACAATGAGCAGTTCTTC. This translates into CASSYSNGYNEQFF.

This chain connects TRBV30 to TRBJ1-5; 7 nucleotides agree with TRBD1. From germline, CDR1 is GTSNPN and CDR2 SVGIG (reference sequence). Trimming took 2 bases from V and 4 from J; bases not matched to a gene: 5. The CDR3 runs to 14 residues. The CDR3 coding sequence is TGTGCCTGGAGTATAGGGACAGAGAATCAGCCCCAGCATTTT. It encodes CAWSIGTENQPQHF.

This rearrangement joins TRBV9 to TRBJ2-7, with D possibly being TRBD1 (5 bases). Germline CDR1 and CDR2: SGDLS and YYNGEE. V lost 4 bases and J 0 bases, leaving 11 bases between the germline ends. The CDR3 length is 14 residues. The CDR3 nucleotides are TGTGCCAGCAGCTGGGGCAGGGACTCCTACGAGCAGTACTTC. This translates into CASSWGRDSYEQYF.

The chain carries TRBV5-1 and TRBJ2-5; maybe TRBD1 (6 bases). Trimming left V 0 bases short and J 7 bases short, with 13 bases between. The CDR3 contains 14 residues. Germline V gene sequence: CDR1 SGHRS, CDR2 YFSETQ. The CDR3 loop is CASSLEGSRGTQYF. The CDR3 bases are TGCGCCAGCAGCTTGGAGGGCAGCAGGGGGACCCAGTACTTC.

This clone was found once. The rearrangement links TRBV27 to TRBJ2-3, with 8 nucleotides matching TRBD1. The CDR3 sequence is 16 residues long. CDR1 MNHEY and CDR2 SMNVEV come from the germline V gene (reference sequence). V lost 2 bases to trimming and J lost 0 bases; unmatched junction nucleotides: 4. This CDR3 reads CASSLRRTGSTDTQYF. The CDR3 region has the DNA TGTGCCAGCAGTTTAAGGAGGACAGGGAGCACAGATACGCAGTATTTT.

V and J are TRBV19 and TRBJ2-2, with TRBD2 identical over 9 bases. CDR1 LNHDA and CDR2 SQIVND come from the germline V gene (reference sequence). Losses at the gene ends were 1 base for V and 7 bases for J; bases not matched to a gene: 13. There are 18 residues in the CDR3. CDR3 sequence reads: CASSIGPGGRAYGGELFF. CDR3 nucleotide sequence: TGTGCCAGTAGTATAGGTCCCGGCGGGAGGGCCTATGGCGGGGAGCTGTTTTTT.

The CDR3 reads CASRPSPGLDLNEQFF. The DNA for the CDR3 is TGTGCCAGCAGGCCCTCCCCGGGACTAGACCTCAATGAGCAGTTCTTC. The chain links TRBV2 to TRBJ2-1; TRBD2 aligns across 8 bases. J gave up 6 bases and V 6 bases, and 13 bases lay outside the gene matches. Germline V gene lookup returns CDR1 SNHLY and CDR2 FYNNEI. The CDR3 is made up of 16 amino acids.

As to this clone: Other DNA sequences from this sample encode an identical CDR3 as well. The chain carries TRBV28 and TRBJ1-5, with 7 bases fitting TRBD1. V dropped 2 bases and J dropped 1; count of bases not matched to a gene: 2. This CDR3 region has 15 residues. Looked up from germline, CDR1 is MDHEN and CDR2 is SYDVKM. The CDR3: CASSLGGQSNQPQHF. The CDR3 region has the DNA TGTGCCAGCAGTTTAGGGGGACAGAGCAATCAGCCCCAGCATTTT.

The chain joins TRBV15 to TRBJ2-7, with 8 bases aligning to TRBD2. Germline loops: CDR1 LNHNV, CDR2 YYDKDF (reference sequence). V dropped 0 bases and J dropped 7; count of bases not matched to a gene: 11. This CDR3 spans 16 amino acids. CDR3 nucleotide sequence: TGTGCCACCAGCAGAGAGACGAGACTAGCGACGGGGGAGCAGTACTTC. Translating gives CATSRETRLATGEQYF.

The chain couples TRBV5-1 to TRBJ1-5; a weak D match, TRBD1 (5 bases). Germline-derived CDR1 and CDR2 are SGHRS and YFSETQ. V gave up 0 bases and J gave up 6 bases, with 7 bases separating them. CDR3 length: 13 amino acids. The chain's CDR3 is CASSLEQGQPQHF. The CDR3, as DNA: TGCGCCAGCAGCTTGGAGCAGGGTCAGCCCCAGCATTTT. The full variable domain, with the rest looked up from reference TRBV5-1 and TRBJ1-5, is KAGVTQTPRYLIKTRGQQVTLSCSPISGHRSVSWYQQTPGQGLQFLFEYFSETQRNKGNFPGRFSGRQFSNSRSEMNVSTLELGDSALYLCASSLEQGQPQHFGDGTRLSIL.

This chain joins TRBV4-3 and TRBJ2-1, with 14 bases lining up with TRBD2. This CDR3 has 17 residues. V was clipped by 0 bases and J by 10 bases; unmatched bases: 8. Germline V gene lookup returns CDR1 LGHNA and CDR2 YSLEER. The CDR3 loop reads CASSQDATSGRAREQFF. CDR3 sequence (DNA): TGCGCCAGCAGCCAAGATGCGACTAGCGGGAGGGCGAGAGAGCAGTTCTTC.